This T cell receptor (beta chain) was identified during a study of blood T cell repertoires in COVID-19. Study information: Acute and convalescent COVID-19 samples came from the United States, Italy and Spain. Sources were T cells, B-cell-depleted T cells, or PBMCs; the material itself was cDNA or gDNA.

CDR1 and CDR2 from the germline V gene are KGHSH and LQKENI. Trimming stripped 2 bases from V and 7 bases from J, with 8 bases between. The CDR3 totals 12 residues. Original processing notes: Researchers report that nucleated cell counts were estimated from reference gene primer amplification. Assay used: immunoSEQ multiplex PCR; TCRdb lists only in-frame clones, some missing. From that table come the V and J calls and clone size; the DNA was used to work out D and trimming. The data contain about 82,000 clones, around four fifths of them singletons. The rearrangement links TRBV18 to TRBJ1-1; unclear D gene. The sequence was obtained from a man older than 75 with active or convalescent COVID-19. The specimen sequenced was peripheral blood. DNA for the CDR3: TGTGCCAGCTCACCAGTCGGCGGTGAAGCTTTCTTT. Its protein product is CASSPVGGEAFF.